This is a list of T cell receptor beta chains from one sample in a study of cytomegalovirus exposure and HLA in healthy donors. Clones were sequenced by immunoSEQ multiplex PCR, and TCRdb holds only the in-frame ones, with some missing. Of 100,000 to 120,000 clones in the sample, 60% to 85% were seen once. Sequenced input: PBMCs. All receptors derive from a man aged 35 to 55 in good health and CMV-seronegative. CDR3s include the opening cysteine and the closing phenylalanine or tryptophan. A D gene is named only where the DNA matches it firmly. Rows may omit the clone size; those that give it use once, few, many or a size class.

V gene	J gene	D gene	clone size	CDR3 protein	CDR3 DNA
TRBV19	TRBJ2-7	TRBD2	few	CASSSRTSGNSYEQYF	TGTGCCAGTAGTTCCAGGACTAGCGGGAACTCCTACGAGCAGTACTTC
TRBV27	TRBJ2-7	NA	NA	CASSPGRGFYEQYF	TGTGCCAGCAGTCCAGGAAGGGGTTTTTACGAGCAGTACTTC
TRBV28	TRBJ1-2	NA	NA	CASSFGPGNYGYTF	TGTGCCAGCAGTTTTGGCCCGGGGAACTATGGCTACACCTTC
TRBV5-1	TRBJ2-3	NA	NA	CASSLEWAGTDTQYF	TGCGCCAGCAGCTTGGAATGGGCGGGAACAGATACGCAGTATTTT
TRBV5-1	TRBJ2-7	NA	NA	CASSLAVVASSYEQYF	TGCGCCAGCAGCTTGGCCGTTGTTGCTAGCTCCTACGAGCAGTACTTC
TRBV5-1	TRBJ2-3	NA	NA	CASSLRYYSTDTQYF	TGCGCCAGCAGCTTGCGGTACTATAGCACAGATACGCAGTATTTT
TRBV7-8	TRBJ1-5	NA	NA	CASSPDRRQPQHF	TGTGCCAGCAGCCCCGACAGACGCCAGCCCCAGCATTTT
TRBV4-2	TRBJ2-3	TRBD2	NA	CAAGAGDTDTQYF	TGTGCCGCCGGCGCGGGGGACACAGATACGCAGTATTTT
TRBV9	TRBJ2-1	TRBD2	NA	CASATSGGAWNEQFF	TGTGCCAGCGCTACTAGCGGGGGGGCTTGGAATGAGCAGTTCTTC
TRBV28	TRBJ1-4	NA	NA	CASSRGGASPEKLFF	TGTGCCAGCAGTAGGGGGGGGGCGAGTCCCGAAAAACTGTTTTTT
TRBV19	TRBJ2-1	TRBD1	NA	CASSITRGLWDEQFF	TGTGCCAGTAGTATTACCAGGGGGTTATGGGATGAGCAGTTCTTC
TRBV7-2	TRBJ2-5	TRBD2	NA	CASSFFLAGQETQYF	TGTGCCAGCAGCTTTTTCCTAGCGGGGCAGGAGACCCAGTACTTC
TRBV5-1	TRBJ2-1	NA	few	CASSSGTFSYNEQFF	TGCGCCAGCAGCTCCGGGACTTTCTCCTACAATGAGCAGTTCTTC
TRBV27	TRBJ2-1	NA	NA	CASTSLGGAGEQFF	TGTGCCAGCACATCCCTTGGAGGGGCGGGAGAGCAGTTCTTC
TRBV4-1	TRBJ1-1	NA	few	CASSHRNTEAFF	TGCGCCAGCAGCCACCGGAACACTGAAGCTTTCTTT
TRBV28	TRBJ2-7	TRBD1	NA	CASQARLQGAYSYEQYF	TGTGCCTCCCAAGCCCGCCTCCAGGGGGCCTACTCCTACGAGCAGTACTTC
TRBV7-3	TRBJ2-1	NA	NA	CASSLNSGVPSYNEQFF	TGTGCCAGCAGCTTAAATTCCGGGGTCCCTTCCTACAATGAGCAGTTCTTC
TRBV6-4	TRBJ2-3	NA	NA	CASSDGGHTDTQYF	TGTGCCAGCAGTGACGGCGGGCACACAGATACGCAGTATTTT
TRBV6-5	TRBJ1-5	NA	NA	CASSYSVENQPQHF	TGTGCCAGCAGTTACTCCGTTGAGAATCAGCCCCAGCATTTT
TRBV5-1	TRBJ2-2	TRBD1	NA	CASRTWTGDTGELFF	TGCGCCAGCCGAACTTGGACAGGGGACACCGGGGAGCTGTTTTTT
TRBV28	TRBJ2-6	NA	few	CASTPGGSVANVLTF	TGTGCCAGCACCCCCGGGGGATCGGTGGCCAACGTCCTGACTTTC
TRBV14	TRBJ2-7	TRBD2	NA	CASSPGLVLYEQYF	TGTGCCAGCAGCCCCGGACTAGTCTTATACGAGCAGTACTTC
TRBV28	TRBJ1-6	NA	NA	CASSSPGTNSPLHF	TGTGCCAGCAGTTCCCCCGGTACGAATTCACCCCTCCACTTT
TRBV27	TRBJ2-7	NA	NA	CGSPRALDEQYF	TGTGGAAGCCCGCGAGCCCTCGACGAGCAGTACTTC
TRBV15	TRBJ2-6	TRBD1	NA	CATSTYETGFAGANVLTF	TGTGCCACCAGCACCTACGAGACAGGGTTCGCTGGGGCCAACGTCCTGACTTTC
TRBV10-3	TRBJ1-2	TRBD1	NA	CAITRTGGVYGYTF	TGTGCCATCACCCGGACAGGGGGCGTCTATGGCTACACCTTC
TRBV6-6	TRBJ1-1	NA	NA	CASTSGSGDTEAFF	TGTGCCAGCACCTCGGGCAGCGGTGACACTGAAGCTTTCTTT
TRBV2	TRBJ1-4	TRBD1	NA	CASRATTGVSNEKLFF	TGTGCCAGCAGAGCCACGACAGGGGTGTCTAATGAAAAACTGTTTTTT
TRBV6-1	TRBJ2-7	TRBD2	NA	CASSAGLADRYEQYF	TGTGCCAGCAGTGCAGGACTAGCGGATCGCTACGAGCAGTACTTC
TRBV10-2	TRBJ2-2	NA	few	CATNEAGTPGAGELFF	TGCGCCACCAATGAAGCAGGGACTCCGGGGGCCGGGGAGCTGTTTTTT
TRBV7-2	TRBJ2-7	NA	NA	CASSLGGGPYEQYF	TGTGCCAGCAGCTTAGGGGGCGGCCCCTACGAGCAGTACTTC
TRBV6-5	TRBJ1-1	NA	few	CASSWTANTEAFF	TGTGCCAGCAGTTGGACAGCGAACACTGAAGCTTTCTTT
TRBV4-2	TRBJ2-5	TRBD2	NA	CASSQGLGSEMAGGDETQYF	TGTGCCAGCAGCCAAGGCCTAGGCAGCGAAATGGCGGGGGGCGATGAGACCCAGTACTTC